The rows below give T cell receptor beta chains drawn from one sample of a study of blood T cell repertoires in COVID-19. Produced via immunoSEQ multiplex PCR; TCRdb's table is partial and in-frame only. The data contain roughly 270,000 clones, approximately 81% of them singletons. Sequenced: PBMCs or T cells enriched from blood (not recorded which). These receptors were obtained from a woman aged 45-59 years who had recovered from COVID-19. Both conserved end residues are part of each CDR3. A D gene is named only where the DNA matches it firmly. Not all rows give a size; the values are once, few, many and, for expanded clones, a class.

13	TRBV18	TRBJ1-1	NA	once	TGTGCCAGCTCCACAGGTAGGGACATCGAAGCTTTCTTT	CASSTGRDIEAFF
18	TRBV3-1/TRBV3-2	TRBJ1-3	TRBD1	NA	TGTGCCAGCAGCCCAAGATTGGGACAGGGGAACTCTGGAAACACCATATATTTT	CASSPRLGQGNSGNTIYF
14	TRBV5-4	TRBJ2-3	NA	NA	TGTGCCAGCAGCTTGGAACACCTCACAGATACGCAGTATTTT	CASSLEHLTDTQYF
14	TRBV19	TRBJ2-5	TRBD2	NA	TGTGCCACCGAAGAAACTAGCGGGAAAGAGACCCAGTACTTC	CATEETSGKETQYF
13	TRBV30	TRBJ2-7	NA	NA	TGTGCCTGGAGTGGGGCAGACTACCTCGAGCAGTACTTC	CAWSGADYLEQYF
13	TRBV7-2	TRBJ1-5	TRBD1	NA	TGTGCCAGCAGCATCGACAGGGTTCAGCCCCAGCATTTT	CASSIDRVQPQHF
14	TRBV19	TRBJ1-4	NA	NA	TGTGCCAGTAGACCGGGTGCAACTAATGAAAAACTGTTTTTT	CASRPGATNEKLFF
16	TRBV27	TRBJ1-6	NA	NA	TGTGCCAGCGGTAAGGGTGGGGGCTGGGGAAATTCACCCCTCCACTTT	CASGKGGGWGNSPLHF
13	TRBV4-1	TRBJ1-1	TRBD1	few	TGCGCCAGCAGCCAGGGACAGGGCACTGAAGCTTTCTTT	CASSQGQGTEAFF
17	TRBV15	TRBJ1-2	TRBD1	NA	TGTGCCACCAGCAGAGATTCGGGGGGACAGGGCGACTATGGCTACACCTTC	CATSRDSGGQGDYGYTF
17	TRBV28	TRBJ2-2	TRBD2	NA	TGTGCCAGCAGTTTAGAGCGGGGGGGCCTCGGCACCGGGGAGCTGTTTTTT	CASSLERGGLGTGELFF
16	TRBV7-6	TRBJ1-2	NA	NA	TGTGCCAGCAGCTTAGGGACAGCCCAAACCAACTATGGCTACACCTTC	CASSLGTAQTNYGYTF
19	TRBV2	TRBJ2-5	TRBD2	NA	TGTGCCAGCAAGAGACCGGGACTAGCGGGAGGAACGTACCAAGAGACCCAGTACTTC	CASKRPGLAGGTYQETQYF
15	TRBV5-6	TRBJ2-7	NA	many	TGTGCCAGCAGCTTGGGCGGGGACAGTTACTACGAGCAGTACTTC	CASSLGGDSYYEQYF
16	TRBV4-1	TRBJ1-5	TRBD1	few	TGCGCCAGCAGCCAAGTAGCAGGGGGTCGCAATCAGCCCCAGCATTTT	CASSQVAGGRNQPQHF
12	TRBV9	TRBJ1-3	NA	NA	TGTGCCAGCTCGGGTTCTGGAAACACCATATATTTT	CASSGSGNTIYF
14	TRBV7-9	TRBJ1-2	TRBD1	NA	TGTGCCAGCAGCTTTTCCACAGGGGAGCGTGGCTACACCTTC	CASSFSTGERGYTF
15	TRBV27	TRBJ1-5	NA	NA	TGTGCCAGCAAACCTACCTGGACGGAGGATCAGCCCCAGCATTTT	CASKPTWTEDQPQHF
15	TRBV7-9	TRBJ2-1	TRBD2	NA	TGTGCCAGCAGCACCGGACTAGCGGGAGTTGTTGAGCAGTTCTTC	CASSTGLAGVVEQFF
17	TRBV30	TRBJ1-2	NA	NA	TGTGCCTGGAGGGTCTTGCGGGGACTCTCTGGCAACTATGGCTACACCTTC	CAWRVLRGLSGNYGYTF
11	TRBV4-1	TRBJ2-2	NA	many	TGCGCCAGCAGGAGTACCGGGGAGCTGTTTTTT	CASRSTGELFF
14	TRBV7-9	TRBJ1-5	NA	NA	TGTGCCAGCAGCCATCGGGAAGTGGATCAGCCCCAGCATTTT	CASSHREVDQPQHF
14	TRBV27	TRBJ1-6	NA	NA	TGTGCCAGCAGTTCTTCTCCGGGAGATTCACCCCTCCACTTT	CASSSSPGDSPLHF
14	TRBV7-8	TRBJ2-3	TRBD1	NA	TGTGCCAGCAGCAAAACCCAGGGGGCAGATACGCAGTATTTT	CASSKTQGADTQYF
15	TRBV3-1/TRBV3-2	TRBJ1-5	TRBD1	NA	TGTGCCAGCAGCCTCGGAACAGGGGTGGGTCAGCCCCAGCATTTT	CASSLGTGVGQPQHF
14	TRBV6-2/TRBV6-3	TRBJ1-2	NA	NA	TGTGCCAGCAACCCGACAGGATTCTATTATGGCTACACCTTC	CASNPTGFYYGYTF
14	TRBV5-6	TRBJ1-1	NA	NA	TGTGCCAGCAGCTTGAGGCAGGCAGGCACTGAAGCTTTCTTT	CASSLRQAGTEAFF
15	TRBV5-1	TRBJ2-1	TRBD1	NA	TGCGCCAGCACCCCAGGGGACAGGGGTCGTAATGAGCAGTTCTTC	CASTPGDRGRNEQFF
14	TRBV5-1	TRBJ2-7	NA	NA	TGCGCCAGCAGCTTGGGGGCGGGGAAGTACGAGCAGTACTTC	CASSLGAGKYEQYF
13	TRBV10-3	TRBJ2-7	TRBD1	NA	TGTGCCATCAGGGGACAGAGCTCCTACGAGCAGTACTTC	CAIRGQSSYEQYF
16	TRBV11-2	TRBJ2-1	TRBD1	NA	TGTGCCAGCAGCTTAAGGCGGGACAGGGGGGGGAATGAGCAGTTCTTC	CASSLRRDRGGNEQFF
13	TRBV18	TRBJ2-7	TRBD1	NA	TGTGCCAGCTCACGCGGACAGGGGTGGGAGCAGTACTTC	CASSRGQGWEQYF
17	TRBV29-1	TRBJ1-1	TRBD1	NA	TGCAGCGTTGAAGTTTTCAACCGGGACAGGGGAAACACTGAAGCTTTCTTT	CSVEVFNRDRGNTEAFF
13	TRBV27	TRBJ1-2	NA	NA	TGTGCCAGCAGTTTAAAGAGGAACGGTGGCTACACCTTC	CASSLKRNGGYTF
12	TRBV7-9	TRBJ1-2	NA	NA	TGTGCCAGCAGCTCAGGGGAGTATGGCTACACCTTC	CASSSGEYGYTF
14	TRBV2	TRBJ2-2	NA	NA	TGTGCCAGCAGTGGACTAGTAAAGACCGGGGAGCTGTTTTTT	CASSGLVKTGELFF
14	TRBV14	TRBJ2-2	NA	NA	TGTGCCAGCAGCCAACGGAGGGACACCGGGGAGCTGTTTTTT	CASSQRRDTGELFF